The next 14 T cell receptor beta chains were all read from a single sample in a study of radiation and T cells in renal cell carcinoma. Measured with immunoSEQ multiplex PCR; TCRdb has only the in-frame clones, and not every one. The sample carries 110,000 to 150,000 clones, over 80% recorded once. Time point defined: baseline pretreatment blood. Documented treatment: 15 Gy SBRT to primary tumor, nephrectomy 4 weeks later. Source: blood, taken from a patient whose treatment included radiotherapy and nephrectomy. The receptors shown here come from a woman between 50 and 59 years old with renal cell carcinoma.

This rearrangement joins TRBV6-5 to TRBJ1-2; 7 positions match TRBD1. The CDR3 runs to 12 residues. Germline-derived CDR1 and CDR2 are MNHEY and SVGAGI. Trimming at V came to 6 bases and at J to 6 bases, leaving 4 bases not matched to a gene. The CDR3 bases are TGTGCCAGCAGCCGGGACAGTAATGGCTACACCTTC. Amino acid sequence: CASSRDSNGYTF.

This rearrangement joins TRBV6-5 to TRBJ2-1, with 8 bases matching TRBD2. The CDR3 runs to 12 residues. V lost 6 bases to trimming and J lost 10 bases; unmatched junction nucleotides: 5. Germline CDR1 MNHEY, CDR2 SVGAGI. The CDR3 loop is CASSRTSQEQFF. Written as DNA, the CDR3 is TGTGCCAGCAGCAGGACTAGCCAGGAGCAGTTCTTC.

The V gene is TRBV5-5, the J gene TRBJ2-3; D ambiguous. V lost 0 bases and J lost 2, with 1 base in between. The CDR3 is made up of 12 amino acids. Germline CDR1 reads SGHKS; CDR2 reads YYEKEE (reference sequence). CDR3 in DNA: TGTGCCAGCAGCTTGGACACAGATACGCAGTATTTT. Translating gives CASSLDTDTQYF. Variable domain in full (rest from reference TRBV5-5 and TRBJ2-3): DAGVTQSPTHLIKTRGQQVTLRCSPISGHKSVSWYQQVLGQGPQFIFQYYEKEERGRGNFPDRFSARQFPNYSSELNVNALLLGDSALYLCASSLDTDTQYFGPGTRLTVL.

Concerning this clone: This may stem from a read error, because a much larger clone lies one nucleotide away. The genes are TRBV27 and TRBJ1-1, with a possible D match to TRBD1 (5 bases). Germline lookup yields CDR1 MNHEY and CDR2 SMNVEV (reference sequence). Trimming took 3 bases from V and 1 from J, leaving 6 bases between them. The CDR3 is 13 residues long. The CDR3 region has the DNA TGTGCCAGCAGTTTGACAGAGAACACTGAAGCTTTCTTT. Its protein product is CASSLTENTEAFF.

This clone was detected only once. The rearrangement joins TRBV9 to TRBJ2-3; no clear D gene. The V end lost 1 base, the J end lost 2 bases, and 11 bases lay between the germline ends. The CDR3 is 15 amino acids. The germline V gene has CDR1 SGDLS and CDR2 YYNGEE. In nucleotides, the CDR3 is TGTGCCAGCAGCGTATGGGAAACACCCACAGATACGCAGTATTTT. Translating gives CASSVWETPTDTQYF.

This clone has more than one count but fewer than ten. The J gene is TRBJ1-1, the V gene TRBV5-1, with 9 bases identical to TRBD1. CDR1 is SGHRS, CDR2 YFSETQ, per germline. J gave up 5 bases and V 4 bases, and 6 bases lay outside the gene matches. This CDR3 has 14 amino acids. The CDR3 region is CASSERTGETEAFF. For the CDR3, the DNA is TGCGCCAGCAGCGAACGGACAGGGGAGACTGAAGCTTTCTTT.

The chain joins TRBV9 to TRBJ2-7; 11 nucleotides line up with TRBD1. After removal of 0 bases from V and 7 bases from J, the junction contained 15 bases not matched to a gene. Germline CDR1 is SGDLS and CDR2 is YYNGEE. The CDR3 has 18 residues. CDR3 sequence (DNA): TGTGCCAGCAGCGTAGACTTATGGGACAGGGGGATCTCTGGGGAGCAGTACTTC. Encoded protein: CASSVDLWDRGISGEQYF.

The chain carries TRBV19 and TRBJ1-4; TRBD1 might be the D (5 bases). Per germline, CDR1 LNHDA and CDR2 SQIVND (reference sequence). Trimming took off 7 bases at V and 4 bases at J, with 16 bases between the two ends. This CDR3 is 15 amino acids long. The DNA for the CDR3 is TGTGCCAGTATACCGACAACAGGAAATAATGAAAAACTGTTTTTT. As protein: CASIPTTGNNEKLFF.

The CDR3 sequence: CASTGRYNYEQYF. The CDR3 DNA is TGTGCCAGTACAGGGAGATATAACTACGAGCAGTACTTC. The gene calls are TRBV6-5 and TRBJ2-7, with D tentatively TRBD1 (6 bases). V was trimmed by 9 bases and J by 3 bases, leaving 15 bases between them. This CDR3 spans 13 amino acids. Germline V gene sequence: CDR1 MNHEY, CDR2 SVGAGI.

This clone is a singleton in its sample. The chain employs TRBV7-2 and TRBJ2-5; no reliable D call. The V end was cut by 3 bases, the J end by 1 base, with 9 bases between. Germline V gene lookup returns CDR1 SGHTA and CDR2 FQGNSA. This CDR3 region has 14 residues. In nucleotides, the CDR3 is TGTGCCAGCAGCTTTGAGGCAGCCCAAGAGACCCAGTACTTC. Amino acid sequence: CASSFEAAQETQYF. The variable domain in full, with the rest retrieved from reference TRBV7-2 and TRBJ2-5, is GAGVSQSPSNKVTEKGKDVELRCDPISGHTALYWYRQSLGQGLEFLIYFQGNSAPDKSGLPSDRFSAERTGGSVSTLTIQRTQQEDSAVYLCASSFEAAQETQYFGPGTRLLVL.

The chain carries TRBV18 and TRBJ1-3; no firm D call. Trimming pared 2 bases from V and 8 bases from J, leaving 7 bases between. CDR1 and CDR2 (germline): KGHSH, LQKENI. This CDR3 is 12 amino acids long. CDR3 region: CASSPYSHTIYF. CDR3 nucleotides: TGTGCCAGCTCACCATATTCACACACCATATATTTT.

The chain has TRBV18 and TRBJ1-5, with D tentatively TRBD1 (5 bases). The CDR3 has 13 residues. Trimming took 2 bases from V and 6 from J, leaving 8 bases between them. Germline CDR1 is KGHSH and CDR2 is LQKENI. For the CDR3, the DNA is TGTGCCAGCTCACCAGGGGCGGGTCAGCCCCAGCATTTT. Encoded protein: CASSPGAGQPQHF. The full variable domain, its missing parts supplied by reference TRBV18 and TRBJ1-5, is NAGVMQNPRHLVRRRGQEARLRCSPMKGHSHVYWYRQLPEEGLKFMVYLQKENIIDESGMPKERFSAEFPKEGPSILRIQQVVRGDSAAYFCASSPGAGQPQHFGDGTRLSIL.

This sequence joins TRBV7-2 and TRBJ2-4, with D maybe TRBD2 (5 bases). Trimming took off 3 bases at V and 9 bases at J, with 12 bases between the two ends. This CDR3 is built from 13 residues. Germline assignment: CDR1 SGHTA and CDR2 FQGNSA. The CDR3 reads CASSFSSEGIQYF. DNA for the CDR3: TGTGCCAGCAGCTTCAGTTCCGAGGGCATTCAGTACTTC.

This clone was detected only a few times. V usage is TRBV20-1 and J usage is TRBJ2-5; D gene unclear. Trimming removed 1 base from V and 9 bases from J, with 6 bases in between. Germline V gives CDR1 DFQATT, CDR2 SNEGSKA (reference sequence). The CDR3 has 10 residues. The CDR3, as DNA: TGCAGTGCTAGAGCAGTCGCCCAGTACTTC. Translation: CSARAVAQYF.